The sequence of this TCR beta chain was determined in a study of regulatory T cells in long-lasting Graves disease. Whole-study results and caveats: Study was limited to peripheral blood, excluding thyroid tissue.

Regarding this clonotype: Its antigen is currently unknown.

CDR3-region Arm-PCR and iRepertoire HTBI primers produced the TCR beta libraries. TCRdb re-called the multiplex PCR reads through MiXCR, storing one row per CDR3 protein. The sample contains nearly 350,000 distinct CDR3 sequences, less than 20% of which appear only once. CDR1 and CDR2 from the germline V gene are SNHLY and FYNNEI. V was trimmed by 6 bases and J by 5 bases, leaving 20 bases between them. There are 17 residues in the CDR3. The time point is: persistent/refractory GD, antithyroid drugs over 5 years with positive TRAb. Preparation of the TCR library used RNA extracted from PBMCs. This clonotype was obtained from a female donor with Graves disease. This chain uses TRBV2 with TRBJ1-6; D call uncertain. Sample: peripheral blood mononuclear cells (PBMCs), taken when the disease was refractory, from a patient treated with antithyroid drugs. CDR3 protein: CASSRDYSVRDNSPLHF. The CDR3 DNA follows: TGTGCCAGCAGCCGAGACTATTCAGTGCGTGATAATTCACCCCTCCACTTT.